This T cell receptor beta chain is from a study of graft-versus-host responses after intestinal transplantation. About the study: Recipients got multivisceral, liver-intestinal, or isolated intestinal transplants. Among the recipients, all got anti-thymocyte globulin induction and then tacrolimus and steroids for 3 to 4 years. General observations from the study: Early HvG declines after transplant were associated with peak circulating GvH clone levels. Recipient marrow harbored GvH clones, some of which surfaced first in ileum or blood.

Sequencing was performed with immunoSEQ multiplex PCR; in TCRdb, only in-frame clones are kept and a portion is missing. The sample includes some 92,000 clones, roughly 92% of them seen just once. The CDR3 runs 14 residues. Germline V gene data show CDR1 as SNHLY and CDR2 as FYNNEI. V was pared by 6 bases and J by 4 bases, with 6 bases of the junction left unmatched. This clone has just a few counts. What it binds is unknown. V is TRBV2 and J is TRBJ1-3; TRBD1 aligns across 7 bases. The sequence came from a human donor who received an intestinal transplant. The source was unstimulated CD4+ T cells sorted from spleen or lymph node cells, collected before intestinal transplant. The CDR3 coding sequence is TGTGCCAGCAGGAGACAGGGCTCGGGAAACACCATATATTTT. This translates into CASRRQGSGNTIYF.